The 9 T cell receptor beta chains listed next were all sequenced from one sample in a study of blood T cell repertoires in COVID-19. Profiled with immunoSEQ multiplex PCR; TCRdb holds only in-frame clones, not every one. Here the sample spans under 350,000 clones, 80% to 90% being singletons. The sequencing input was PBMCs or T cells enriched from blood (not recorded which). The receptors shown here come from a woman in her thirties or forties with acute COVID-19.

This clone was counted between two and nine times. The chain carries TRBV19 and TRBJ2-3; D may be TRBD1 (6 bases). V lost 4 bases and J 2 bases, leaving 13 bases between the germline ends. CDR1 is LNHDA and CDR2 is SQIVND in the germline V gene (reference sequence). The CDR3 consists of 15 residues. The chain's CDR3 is CASSTRDTHTDTQYF. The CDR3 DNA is TGTGCCAGTAGTACGAGGGACACCCACACAGATACGCAGTATTTT.

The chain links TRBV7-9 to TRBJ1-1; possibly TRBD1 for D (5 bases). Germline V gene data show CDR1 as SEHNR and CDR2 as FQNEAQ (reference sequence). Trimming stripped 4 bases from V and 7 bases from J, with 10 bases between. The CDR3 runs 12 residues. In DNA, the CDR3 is TGTGCCAGCAGCTGGGGCCTCGGTGAAGCTTTCTTT. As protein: CASSWGLGEAFF.

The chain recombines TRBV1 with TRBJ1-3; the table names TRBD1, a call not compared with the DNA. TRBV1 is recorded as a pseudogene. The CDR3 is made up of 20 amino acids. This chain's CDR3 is CTSSQFCPPQDRRSGNTIYF. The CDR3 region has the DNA TGCACCAGCAGCCAATTTTGCCCTCCCCAGGACAGGCGATCTGGAAACACCATATATTTT.

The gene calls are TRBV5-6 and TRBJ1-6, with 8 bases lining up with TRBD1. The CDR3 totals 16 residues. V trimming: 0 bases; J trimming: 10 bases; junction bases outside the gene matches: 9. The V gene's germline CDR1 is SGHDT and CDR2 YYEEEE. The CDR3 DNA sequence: TGTGCCAGCAGCTTGGGAGTGTCAGGGGGCCAATCACCCCTCCACTTT. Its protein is CASSLGVSGGQSPLHF.

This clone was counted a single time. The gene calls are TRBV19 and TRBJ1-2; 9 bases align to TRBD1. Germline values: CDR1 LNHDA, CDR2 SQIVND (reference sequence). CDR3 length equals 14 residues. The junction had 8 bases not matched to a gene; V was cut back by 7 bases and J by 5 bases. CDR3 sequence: CASKPGTGIYGYTF. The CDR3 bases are TGTGCCAGTAAGCCCGGGACAGGGATATATGGCTACACCTTC.

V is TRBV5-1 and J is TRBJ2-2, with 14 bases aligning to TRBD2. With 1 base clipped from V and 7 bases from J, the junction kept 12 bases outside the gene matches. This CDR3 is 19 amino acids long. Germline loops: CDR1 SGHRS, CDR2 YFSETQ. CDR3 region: CASSLTTSGRARIGGELFF. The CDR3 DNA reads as TGCGCCAGCAGCTTGACGACTAGCGGGAGGGCCCGGATCGGCGGGGAGCTGTTTTTT.

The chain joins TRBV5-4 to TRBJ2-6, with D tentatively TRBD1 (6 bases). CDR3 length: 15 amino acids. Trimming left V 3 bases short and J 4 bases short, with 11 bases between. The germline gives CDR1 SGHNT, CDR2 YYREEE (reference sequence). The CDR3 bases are TGTGCCAGCAGCTCACAGGGTTCGGGGGCCAACGTCCTGACTTTC. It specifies CASSSQGSGANVLTF.

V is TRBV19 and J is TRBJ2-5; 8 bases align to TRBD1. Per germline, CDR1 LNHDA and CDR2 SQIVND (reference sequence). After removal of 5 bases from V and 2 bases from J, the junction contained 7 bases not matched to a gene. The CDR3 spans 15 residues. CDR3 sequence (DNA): TGTGCCAGTAGTGTAAGACAGGGGCGACAAGAGACCCAGTACTTC. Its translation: CASSVRQGRQETQYF.

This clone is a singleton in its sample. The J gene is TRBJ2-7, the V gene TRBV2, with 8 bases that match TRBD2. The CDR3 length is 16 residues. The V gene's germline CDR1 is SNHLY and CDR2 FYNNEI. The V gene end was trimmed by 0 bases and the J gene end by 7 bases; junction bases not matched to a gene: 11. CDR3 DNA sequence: TGTGCCAGCAGTGAAGCCAGGGCCAGCGGGAGCAAGGAGCAGTACTTC. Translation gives CASSEARASGSKEQYF.